These 19 T cell receptor beta chains originate from one sample sequenced in a study of naive and memory T cell subsets. Antigens of these TCRs are unknown. Notes on the study in general: A few larger clonotypes appeared in naive repertoires, especially CD8, possibly memory cells re-expressing CD45RA.

Both TRBC1 and TRBC2 were covered by a beta constant-region primer of two equimolar oligonucleotides. The ligated cDNA underwent four PCR rounds using SP2 and nested alpha and beta constant-region primers. Each CDR3 protein is one row after TCRdb ran MiXCR on the UMI-ligation and nested PCR reads. The sample carries 95,000 to 110,000 distinct CDR3 sequences, around 15% recorded once. The sample taken for sequencing was naive CD8+ T cells from blood. Receptors were obtained from a human donor in good health.

Only a few counts were recorded for this clonotype. The V and J genes are TRBV2 and TRBJ2-7; TRBD2 agrees at 7 bases. V was clipped by 6 bases and J by 3 bases; unmatched bases: 2. CDR3 length equals 12 residues. From germline, CDR1 is SNHLY and CDR2 FYNNEI. The CDR3 DNA reads as TGTGCCAGCAGGGGGGGGATCTACGAGCAGTACTTC. It codes for CASRGGIYEQYF.

This clonotype was recorded at least ten times. The genes are TRBV12-3 or TRBV12-4 and TRBJ2-7; D remains unclear. The germline V and J ends were trimmed by 3 bases and 3 bases, with 15 bases remaining between them. CDR3 length: 15 amino acids. This chain's CDR3 is CASSLAMGLSYEQYF. CDR3 in DNA: TGTGCCAGCAGTTTGGCGATGGGGTTGAGCTACGAGCAGTACTTC.

This clonotype was picked up a small number of times. The chain joins TRBV12-3 or TRBV12-4 to TRBJ2-1, with 11 bases identical to TRBD2. The CDR3 runs 15 residues. V lost 4 bases to trimming and J lost 2 bases; unmatched junction nucleotides: 1. CDR3 sequence reads: CASSYSGRAYNEQFF. The DNA of the CDR3 is TGTGCCAGCAGTTATAGCGGGAGGGCCTACAATGAGCAGTTCTTC.

This clonotype was counted between two and nine times. This rearrangement joins TRBV2 to TRBJ2-3, with 8 positions matching TRBD2. V lost 4 bases, J lost 1 base, and 10 bases stayed unmatched. Germline CDR1 reads SNHLY; CDR2 reads FYNNEI. This CDR3 has 17 residues. The CDR3 nucleotides read TGTGCCAGCAGTGCCCGACTAGCGCCTAGGGGCACAGATACGCAGTATTTT. Translated: CASSARLAPRGTDTQYF.

The chain is built from TRBV27 and TRBJ2-7; TRBD2 agrees at 11 bases. This CDR3 has 15 amino acids. Germline CDR1 reads MNHEY; CDR2 reads SMNVEV (reference sequence). With V trimmed by 5 bases and J by 3 bases, 6 bases remained unmatched. CDR3 coding DNA: TGTGCCAGCAGTAATACCGGGACTAGCGGCTACGAGCAGTACTTC. This gives the protein CASSNTGTSGYEQYF.

The V gene is TRBV27, the J gene TRBJ1-3, with TRBD1 as a possible D gene (5 bases). Germline V CDR1 and CDR2: MNHEY, SMNVEV (reference sequence). V dropped 5 bases and J dropped 8 bases, with 19 bases sitting between them. The CDR3 runs to 15 residues. CDR3 loop: CASSPSRGTGHTIYF. The CDR3 DNA reads as TGTGCCAGCAGTCCCTCGCGAGGGACCGGGCACACCATATATTTT.

This chain uses TRBV20-1 with TRBJ1-6; D not resolved. V lost 0 bases to trimming and J lost 7 bases, with 13 bases between them. CDR1 is DFQATT and CDR2 is SNEGSKA in the germline V gene (reference sequence). This CDR3 has 15 residues. In DNA form, the CDR3 reads TGCAGTGCTAGAGAGTGGAGAGATTGGAATTCACCCCTCCACTTT. Encoded protein: CSAREWRDWNSPLHF.

With respect to this clonotype: One base away lies a much larger clone, so this may be a sequencing read error. V usage is TRBV12-3 or TRBV12-4 and J usage is TRBJ2-3, with 11 bases fitting TRBD2. V was pared by 3 bases and J by 6 bases, with 11 bases of the junction left unmatched. The CDR3 runs to 17 residues. The CDR3 sequence: CASSFAVTSGSMDTQYF. The DNA of the CDR3 is TGTGCCAGCAGTTTCGCCGTAACTAGCGGGAGCATGGATACGCAGTATTTT.

This clonotype was counted only a few times. The chain uses TRBV2 and TRBJ1-2; TRBD1 matches 7 bases. Germline CDR1 reads SNHLY; CDR2 reads FYNNEI. V lost 6 bases and J lost 5; bases outside the gene matches: 12. There are 15 residues in the CDR3. The CDR3 sequence: CASRPSVDRVYGYTF. As DNA, the CDR3 is TGTGCCAGCAGACCCTCCGTCGACAGGGTTTATGGCTACACCTTC. Complete variable domain (other parts from reference TRBV2 and TRBJ1-2): EPEVTQTPSHQVTQMGQEVILRCVPISNHLYFYWYRQILGQKVEFLVSFYNNEISEKSEIFDDQFSVERPDGSNFTLKIRSTKLEDSAMYFCASRPSVDRVYGYTFGSGTRLTVV.

V and J are TRBV7-2 and TRBJ2-7; 14 positions match TRBD2. The V gene's germline CDR1 is SGHTA and CDR2 FQGNSA. The CDR3 consists of 15 residues. V gave up 3 bases and J gave up 7 bases; unmatched junction bases: 5. The CDR3 nucleotides read TGTGCCAGCAGCTTGACTAGCGGGGGGGCTGGGGAGCAGTACTTC. It encodes CASSLTSGGAGEQYF.

The J gene is TRBJ2-1, the V gene TRBV12-3 or TRBV12-4; D remains unclear. The CDR3 extends over 16 amino acids. V was trimmed by 6 bases and J by 8 bases, leaving 23 bases between them. This CDR3 reads CASSPAASGLGYEQFF. The CDR3 coding sequence is TGTGCCAGCAGCCCCGCCGCGTCTGGTCTAGGGTATGAGCAGTTCTTC.

The chain recombines TRBV3-1 with TRBJ1-1; no firm D call. Trimming removed 0 bases at V and 3 bases at J, with 11 bases between. The germline V gene encodes CDR1 LGHDT and CDR2 YNNKEL (reference sequence). The CDR3 consists of 15 residues. The CDR3 reads CASSQDRVVHTEAFF. The CDR3 DNA reads as TGTGCCAGCAGCCAAGATCGAGTAGTTCACACTGAAGCTTTCTTT.

The V call is TRBV30, the J call TRBJ2-1; D is possibly TRBD2 (6 bases). This CDR3 has 14 amino acids. Germline CDR1 is GTSNPN and CDR2 is SVGIG (reference sequence). Trimming took 4 bases from V and 7 from J, leaving 17 bases between them. CDR3 amino acids: CAWTMGSGRNEQFF. The CDR3 region has the DNA TGTGCCTGGACCATGGGGTCGGGGAGGAATGAGCAGTTCTTC.

This clonotype has a handful of counts. The chain joins TRBV14 to TRBJ2-3; D gene ambiguous. The CDR3 consists of 16 residues. Trimming pared 0 bases from V and 2 bases from J, leaving 12 bases between. Germline assignment: CDR1 SGHDN and CDR2 FVKESK. The chain's CDR3 is CASSQDGPWVTDTQYF. DNA for the CDR3: TGTGCCAGCAGCCAAGATGGCCCATGGGTCACAGATACGCAGTATTTT.

The chain employs TRBV12-3 or TRBV12-4 and TRBJ2-7; D gene unclear. The CDR3 contains 13 residues. V was shortened by 0 bases and J by 1 base, with 4 bases between the two germline ends. The CDR3 sequence is CASSLASSYEQYF. The CDR3 bases are TGTGCCAGCAGTTTAGCATCTTCCTACGAGCAGTACTTC.

This clonotype was counted between two and nine times. The chain carries TRBV14 and TRBJ2-7; 12 nucleotides agree with TRBD2. V dropped 5 bases and J dropped 6; count of bases not matched to a gene: 5. The CDR3 has 14 amino acids. CDR1 and CDR2 (germline): SGHDN, FVKESK. CDR3 nucleotide sequence: TGTGCCAGCAGCGTGACTAGCGGGAGTACCGAGCAGTACTTC. It translates to CASSVTSGSTEQYF.

This clonotype occurred a few times. The rearrangement joins TRBV4-3 to TRBJ2-7, with TRBD1 identical over 8 bases. Germline lookup yields CDR1 LGHNA and CDR2 YSLEER. The CDR3 has 16 amino acids. Trimming took 0 bases from V and 2 from J; bases not matched to a gene: 6. In DNA form, the CDR3 reads TGCGCCAGCAGCCAAGATTGGACAGGGCCTACCTACGAGCAGTACTTC. Encoded protein: CASSQDWTGPTYEQYF.

The rearrangement joins TRBV3-1 to TRBJ1-1, with 8 bases that match TRBD1. The V gene end was trimmed by 4 bases and the J gene end by 6 bases; junction bases not matched to a gene: 4. Germline assignment: CDR1 LGHDT and CDR2 YNNKEL (reference sequence). The CDR3 runs 13 residues. The CDR3, as DNA: TGTGCCAGCAGCCTCGGACAGGGCTCTGAAGCTTTCTTT. It encodes CASSLGQGSEAFF.

This clonotype was recorded once. This may arise from a read error, as a much more abundant clone is one base away. The gene calls are TRBV9 and TRBJ2-7; perhaps TRBD1 as D (6 bases). The germline V and J ends were trimmed by 7 bases and 4 bases, with 15 bases remaining between them. The germline CDR1 and CDR2 sequences are SGDLS and YYNGEE. The CDR3 is made up of 13 amino acids. The CDR3 DNA is TGTGCCAGCGGCCCAAATCAGGGGTACGAGCAGTACTTC. Its translation: CASGPNQGYEQYF.